The next 2 T cell receptor beta chains were all read from a single sample in a study of molecular identifiers for immune sequencing clone quantification. TCRdb itself ran the PCR reads through MiXCR, one entry per CDR3 protein. The sample contains about 98,000 distinct CDR3 sequences, about 35% of which appear only once. The specimen sequenced was naive CD8+ T cells from blood, with Jurkat cell RNA spiked in. Subset given: FACS-sorted CD8+CD4-CCR7+CD45RA+ naive T cells. These receptors originate from a human donor in good health. Some libraries in this study had Jurkat cell RNA spiked in.

This clonotype was seen only a few times. V gene TRBV13 combines with J gene TRBJ2-5; 8 bases fit TRBD1. Germline CDR1 reads PRHDT; CDR2 reads FYEKMQ (reference sequence). The CDR3 contains 16 residues. The V gene end was trimmed by 5 bases and the J gene end by 2 bases; junction bases not matched to a gene: 10. Written as DNA, the CDR3 is TGTGCCAGCAGCCCCACCGAGACAGGGGTACAAGAGACCCAGTACTTC. Protein product: CASSPTETGVQETQYF.

The sample holds many counts of this clonotype. V usage is TRBV7-9 and J usage is TRBJ1-1; D unclear. The CDR3 sequence is 12 residues long. Germline V gives CDR1 SEHNR, CDR2 FQNEAQ (reference sequence). The V end was cut by 5 bases, the J end by 5 bases, with 9 bases between. The chain's CDR3 is CASSPVRTEAFF. The CDR3 DNA follows: TGTGCCAGCAGCCCCGTTCGGACTGAAGCTTTCTTT.